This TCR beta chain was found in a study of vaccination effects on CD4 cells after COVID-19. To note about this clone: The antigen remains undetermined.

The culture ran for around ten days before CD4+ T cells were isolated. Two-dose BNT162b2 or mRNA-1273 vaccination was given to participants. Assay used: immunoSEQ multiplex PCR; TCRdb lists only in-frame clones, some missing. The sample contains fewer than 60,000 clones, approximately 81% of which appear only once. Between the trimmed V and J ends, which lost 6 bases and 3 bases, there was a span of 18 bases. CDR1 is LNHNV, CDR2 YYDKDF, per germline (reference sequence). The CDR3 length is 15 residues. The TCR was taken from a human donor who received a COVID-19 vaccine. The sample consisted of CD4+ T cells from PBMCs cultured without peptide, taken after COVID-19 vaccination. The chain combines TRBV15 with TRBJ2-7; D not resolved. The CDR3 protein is CATRNGLLGYYEQYF. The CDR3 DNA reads TGTGCCACCAGGAATGGTCTCCTGGGCTACTACGAGCAGTACTTC.